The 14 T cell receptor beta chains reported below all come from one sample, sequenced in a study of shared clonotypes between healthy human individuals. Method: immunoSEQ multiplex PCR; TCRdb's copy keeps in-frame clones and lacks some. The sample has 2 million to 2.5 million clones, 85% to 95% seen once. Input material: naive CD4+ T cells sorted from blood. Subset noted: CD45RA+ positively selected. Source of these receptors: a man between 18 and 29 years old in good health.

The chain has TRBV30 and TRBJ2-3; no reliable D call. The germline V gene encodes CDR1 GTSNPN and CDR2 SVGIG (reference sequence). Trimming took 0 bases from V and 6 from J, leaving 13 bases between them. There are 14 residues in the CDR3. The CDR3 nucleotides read TGTGCCTGGAGTGTTGGGATCTCGTGGGATACGCAGTATTTT. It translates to CAWSVGISWDTQYF.

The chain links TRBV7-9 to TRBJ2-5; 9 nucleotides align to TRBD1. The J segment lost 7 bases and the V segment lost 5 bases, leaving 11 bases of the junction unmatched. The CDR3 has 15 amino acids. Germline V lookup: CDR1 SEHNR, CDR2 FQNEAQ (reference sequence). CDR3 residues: CASSQRRQGVVTQYF. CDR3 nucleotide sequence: TGTGCCAGCAGCCAACGCCGACAGGGGGTGGTGACCCAGTACTTC. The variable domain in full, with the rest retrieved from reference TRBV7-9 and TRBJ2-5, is DTGVSQNPRHKITKRGQNVTFRCDPISEHNRLYWYRQTLGQGPEFLTYFQNEAQLEKSRLLSDRFSAERPKGSFSTLEIQRTEQGDSAMYLCASSQRRQGVVTQYFGPGTRLLVL.

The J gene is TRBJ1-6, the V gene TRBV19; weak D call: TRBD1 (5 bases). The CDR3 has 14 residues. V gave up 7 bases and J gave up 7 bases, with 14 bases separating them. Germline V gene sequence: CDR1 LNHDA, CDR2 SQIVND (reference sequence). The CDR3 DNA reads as TGTGCCAGTAACCTAGGGACGGAAAATTCACCCCTCCACTTT. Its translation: CASNLGTENSPLHF. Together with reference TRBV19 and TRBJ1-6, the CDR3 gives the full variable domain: DGGITQSPKYLFRKEGQNVTLSCEQNLNHDAMYWYRQDPGQGLRLIYYSQIVNDFQKGDIAEGYSVSREKKESFPLTVTSAQKNPTAFYLCASNLGTENSPLHFGNGTRLTVT.

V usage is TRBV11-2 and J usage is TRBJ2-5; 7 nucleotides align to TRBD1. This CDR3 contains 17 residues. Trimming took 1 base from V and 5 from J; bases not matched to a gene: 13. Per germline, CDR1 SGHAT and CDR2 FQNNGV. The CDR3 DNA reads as TGTGCCAGCAGCTTAGGGGATTTAGGGGGCGCAGCGGAGACCCAGTACTTC. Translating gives CASSLGDLGGAAETQYF.

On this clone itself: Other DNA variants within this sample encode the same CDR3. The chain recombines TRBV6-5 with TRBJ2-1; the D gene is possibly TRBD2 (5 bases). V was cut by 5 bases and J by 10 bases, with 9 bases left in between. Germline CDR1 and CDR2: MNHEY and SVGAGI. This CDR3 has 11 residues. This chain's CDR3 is CASSLAYEQFF. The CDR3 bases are TGTGCCAGCAGTCTAGCCTACGAGCAGTTCTTC.

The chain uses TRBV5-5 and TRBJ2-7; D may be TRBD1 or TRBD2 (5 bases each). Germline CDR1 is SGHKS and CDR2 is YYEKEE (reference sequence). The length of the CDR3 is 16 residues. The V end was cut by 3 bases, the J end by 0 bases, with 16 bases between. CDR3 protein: CASSWDPGRVSYEQYF. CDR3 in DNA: TGTGCCAGCAGCTGGGACCCGGGACGGGTCTCCTACGAGCAGTACTTC.

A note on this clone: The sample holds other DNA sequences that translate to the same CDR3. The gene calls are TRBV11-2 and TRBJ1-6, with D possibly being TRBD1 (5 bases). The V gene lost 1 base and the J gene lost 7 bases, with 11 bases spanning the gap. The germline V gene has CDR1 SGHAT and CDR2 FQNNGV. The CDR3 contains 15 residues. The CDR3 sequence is CASSLVGGANSPLHF. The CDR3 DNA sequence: TGTGCCAGCAGCTTAGTAGGAGGGGCCAATTCACCCCTCCACTTT.

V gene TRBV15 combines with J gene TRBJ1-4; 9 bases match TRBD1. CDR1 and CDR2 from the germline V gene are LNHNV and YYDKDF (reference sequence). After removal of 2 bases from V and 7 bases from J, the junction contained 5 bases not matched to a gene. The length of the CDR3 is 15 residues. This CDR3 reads CATSRKTGGPEKLFF. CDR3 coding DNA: TGTGCCACCAGCAGAAAGACAGGGGGACCTGAAAAACTGTTTTTT. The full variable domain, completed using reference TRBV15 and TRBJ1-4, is DAMVIQNPRYQVTQFGKPVTLSCSQTLNHNVMYWYQQKSSQAPKLLFHYYDKDFNNEADTPDNFQSRRPNTSFCFLDIRSPGLGDTAMYLCATSRKTGGPEKLFFGSGTQLSVL.

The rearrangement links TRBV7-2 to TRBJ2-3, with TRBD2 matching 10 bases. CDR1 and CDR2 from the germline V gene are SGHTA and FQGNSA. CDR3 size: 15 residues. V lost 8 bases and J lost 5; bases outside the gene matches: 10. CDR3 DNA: TGTGCCAGCGGAAGCGGGAGGGCAGGTCTAGATACGCAGTATTTT. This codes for CASGSGRAGLDTQYF.

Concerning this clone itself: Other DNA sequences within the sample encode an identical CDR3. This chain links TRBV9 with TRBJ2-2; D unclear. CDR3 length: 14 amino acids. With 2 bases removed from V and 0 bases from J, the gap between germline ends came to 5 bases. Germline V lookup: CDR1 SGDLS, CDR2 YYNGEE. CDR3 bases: TGTGCCAGCAGCGTCGGAACGAACACCGGGGAGCTGTTTTTT. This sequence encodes CASSVGTNTGELFF.

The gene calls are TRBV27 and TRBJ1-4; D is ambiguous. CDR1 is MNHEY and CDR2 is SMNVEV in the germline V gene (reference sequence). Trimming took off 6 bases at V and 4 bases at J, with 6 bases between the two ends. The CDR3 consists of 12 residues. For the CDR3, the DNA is TGTGCCAGCAGGAGGGTTAATGAAAAACTGTTTTTT. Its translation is CASRRVNEKLFF.

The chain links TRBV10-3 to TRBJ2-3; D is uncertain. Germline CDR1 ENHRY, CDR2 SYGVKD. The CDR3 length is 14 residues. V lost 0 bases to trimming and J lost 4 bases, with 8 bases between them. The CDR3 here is CAISESVGPDTQYF. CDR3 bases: TGTGCCATCAGTGAGTCAGTTGGGCCAGATACGCAGTATTTT.

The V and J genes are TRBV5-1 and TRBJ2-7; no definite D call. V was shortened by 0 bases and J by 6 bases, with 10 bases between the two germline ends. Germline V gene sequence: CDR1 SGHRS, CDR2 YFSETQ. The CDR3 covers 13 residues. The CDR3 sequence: CASSLVFTGEQYF. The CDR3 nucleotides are TGCGCCAGCAGCTTGGTGTTTACGGGCGAGCAGTACTTC.

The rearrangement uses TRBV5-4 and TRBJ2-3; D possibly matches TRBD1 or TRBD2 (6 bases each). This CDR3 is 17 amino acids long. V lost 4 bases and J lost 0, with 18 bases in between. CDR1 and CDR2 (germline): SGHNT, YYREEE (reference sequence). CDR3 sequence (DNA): TGTGCCAGCAGCCCCCCCGGAGGGGGAACTAGCACAGATACGCAGTATTTT. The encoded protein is CASSPPGGGTSTDTQYF.